What follows is one T cell receptor (beta chain) and its context. Its antigen remains unidentified. The repertoire was sequenced with immunoSEQ multiplex PCR; TCRdb's copy has only in-frame clones and lacks some. The profile shows around 110,000 clones, 92% of them singletons. This CDR3 is 15 amino acids long. Trimming removed 3 bases from V and 2 bases from J, with 14 bases in between. Per germline, CDR1 SGHDN and CDR2 FVKESK. These data belong to a study of T cell responses to AZD1222 COVID-19 vaccine. Study conclusions and caveats: Only after the peak T cell response were repertoires sampled. Just 5 to 7 AZD1222 recipients were seropositive at baseline. Clonal diversity may have been underestimated, and the donors were mostly white British, with more females than males.

The sequencing here drew on peripheral blood, taken 28 days after the second AZD1222 dose. The TCR comes from an adult who received the AZD1222 COVID-19 vaccine. The chain combines TRBV14 with TRBJ2-7; D not certain. CDR3 in DNA: TGTGCCAGCAGCCAGACCTCCGTCGGTACCTACGAGCAGTACTTC. This translates into CASSQTSVGTYEQYF.